This is a list of T cell receptor beta chains from one sample in a study of graft-versus-host responses after intestinal transplantation. TCRdb keeps only in-frame clones here, not all; method: immunoSEQ multiplex PCR. Among approximately 130,000 clones listed, 90% to 95% were seen once. The antigens these receptors bind are not known. The starting material was unstimulated CD4+ T cells sorted from spleen or lymph node cells, obtained before intestinal transplant. All receptors derive from a human donor who received an intestinal transplant. CDR3s include the opening cysteine and the closing phenylalanine or tryptophan. The D gene is left open where the match is weak. Expanded clones get a size class; other rows say once, few or many, or leave the size out.

TRBJ1-2	-	TRBD1	TRBV6-5	TGTGCCAGCAGTGTTAAGGGACAGGGCTATGGCTACACCTTC	CASSVKGQGYGYTF
TRBJ1-5	once	TRBD1	TRBV19	TGTGCCAGTAGTATACTTCGGGACAGGGGGTTCGATCAGCCCCAGCATTTT	CASSILRDRGFDQPQHF
TRBJ2-1	-	TRBD2	TRBV6-5	TGTGCCAGCAGTTATCCGGGACTAGCGGATAATGAGCAGTTCTTC	CASSYPGLADNEQFF
TRBJ2-5	-	-	TRBV30	TGTGCCTGGAGTGCAACGGACCCGCAGGCCCAGTACTTC	CAWSATDPQAQYF
TRBJ1-4	-	-	TRBV11-3	TGTGCCAGCAGCTTAGCCGGGTTTAATGAAAAACTGTTTTTT	CASSLAGFNEKLFF
TRBJ2-3	-	-	TRBV18	TGTGCCAGCTCACCACCATCCAGGTACACAGATACGCAGTATTTT	CASSPPSRYTDTQYF
TRBJ2-7	-	-	TRBV7-2	TGTGCCAGCAGCTTAGACCTAGCTCGTGATATACTTGAGCAGTACTTC	CASSLDLARDILEQYF
TRBJ2-4	-	TRBD1	TRBV6-6	TGTGCCAGCAGTTACCGGGACAGGGGGGTTCAGTACTTC	CASSYRDRGVQYF
TRBJ1-2	-	-	TRBV19	TGTGCCAGTAGTATTGGCAGAAGGAACTATGGCTACACCTTC	CASSIGRRNYGYTF
TRBJ1-1	-	-	TRBV6-1	TGTGCCAGCAGTGAAATGGCGACTGGAAAAGCTTTCTTT	CASSEMATGKAFF
TRBJ1-5	-	TRBD1	TRBV2	TGTGCCAGCACCATACAGGGGTTTGGCAATCAGCCCCAGCATTTT	CASTIQGFGNQPQHF
TRBJ2-3	-	TRBD2	TRBV5-1	TGCGCCAGCAGCTTGAGAACTGGACTAGCGGGGGCAGATACGCAGTATTTT	CASSLRTGLAGADTQYF
TRBJ1-2	few	TRBD1	TRBV19	TGTGCCAGTAGCCAATCGCAGGGGGCGCGAGGCTACACCTTC	CASSQSQGARGYTF
TRBJ2-3	few	-	TRBV7-9	TGTGCCAGCAGCTTCTACACAGATACGCAGTATTTT	CASSFYTDTQYF
TRBJ1-2	few	-	TRBV4-2	TGTGCCAGCAGCCAAGGGGACATTAGTGGCTACACCTTC	CASSQGDISGYTF
TRBJ1-3	-	TRBD1	TRBV30	TGTGCCTGGAGTGGCGACAGGGTGTGGAGAAACACCATATATTTT	CAWSGDRVWRNTIYF
TRBJ1-2	-	-	TRBV5-1	TGCGCCAGCAGCTTGGCCCAGCAATATGGCTACACCTTC	CASSLAQQYGYTF
TRBJ1-2	-	-	TRBV4-2	TGTGCCAGCAGCCAAGAGGCGAAGGGGAACTATGGCTACACCTTC	CASSQEAKGNYGYTF
TRBJ1-5	-	-	TRBV11-3	TGTGCCAGCAGCTTACCCACAGGGCCCCAGCATTTT	CASSLPTGPQHF
TRBJ1-1	-	-	TRBV28	TGTGCCAGCAGTTTAGGGCCTAAGGAAGCTTTCTTT	CASSLGPKEAFF
TRBJ2-3	-	-	TRBV27	TGTGCCAGCAGTAGGGGACCCACAGATACGCAGTATTTT	CASSRGPTDTQYF
TRBJ2-7	-	TRBD2	TRBV7-6	TGTGCCAGCAGCTTAACCCCGTCCCAGGGACTAGCGGGGGGGCCGGGGGAGCAGTACTTC	CASSLTPSQGLAGGPGEQYF
TRBJ2-5	-	-	TRBV10-3	TGTGCCATCGGACTACAAGACCAAGAGACCCAGTACTTC	CAIGLQDQETQYF
TRBJ2-1	-	TRBD1	TRBV7-9	TGTGCCAGCAGCTTAGATCCTCCGGGACAGGGGGGTGAGCAGTTCTTC	CASSLDPPGQGGEQFF
TRBJ1-3	-	TRBD1	TRBV19	TGTGCCAGTAGCAAAGACAGGGCTGTATACACCATATATTTT	CASSKDRAVYTIYF
TRBJ1-1	-	-	TRBV11-3	TGTGCCAGCAGCTGGGGGGGTAACACTGAAGCTTTCTTT	CASSWGGNTEAFF
TRBJ2-7	once	-	TRBV6-5	TGTGCCAGCAGTTCTCCCTACGAGCAGTACTTC	CASSSPYEQYF
TRBJ2-5	-	-	TRBV10-3	TGTGCCATCAGTGAGCGGGGCCAAGAGACCCAGTACTTC	CAISERGQETQYF
TRBJ1-6	-	-	TRBV7-6	TGTGCCAGCAGCTTGGAGCCCCCGAGCTCCTATAATTCACCCCTCCACTTT	CASSLEPPSSYNSPLHF
TRBJ1-5	-	TRBD1	TRBV7-8	TGTGCCAGCAGCCGGTCGGGACAGGGGAATCAGCCCCAGCATTTT	CASSRSGQGNQPQHF
TRBJ1-1	-	-	TRBV19	TGTGCCAGTAGTATGGGTTGGGCGGGGACTGAAGCTTTCTTT	CASSMGWAGTEAFF
TRBJ1-2	-	-	TRBV7-9	TGTGCCAGCAGCCCCTCGACGGCTAACTATGGCTACACCTTC	CASSPSTANYGYTF
TRBJ2-1	-	-	TRBV10-3	TGTGCCATCAGCGGGACGGCGGACAATGAGCAGTTCTTC	CAISGTADNEQFF
TRBJ2-7	-	-	TRBV5-6	TGTGCCAGCAAAATTCTTGGTACACCCTCCTACGAGCAGTACTTC	CASKILGTPSYEQYF
TRBJ1-1	-	-	TRBV7-2	TGTGCCAGCAGACGGAACACTGAAGCTTTCTTT	CASRRNTEAFF
TRBJ1-1	-	-	TRBV19	TGTGCCAGTAGTCCCTCGAGGACTGGGGTGTTCTTCTTT	CASSPSRTGVFFF
TRBJ1-5	-	-	TRBV4-1	TGCGCCAGCAGCCAAGTGGCCAATCAGCCCCAGCATTTT	CASSQVANQPQHF
TRBJ2-1	-	TRBD1	TRBV19	TGTGCCAGTAGGACACCGGGACAGGGAAAAAATGAGCAGTTCTTC	CASRTPGQGKNEQFF
TRBJ1-6	-	-	TRBV15	TGTGCCACCAGCAGAGAAAGGCTGATTAATTCACCCCTCCACTTT	CATSRERLINSPLHF
TRBJ2-7	-	-	TRBV6-5	TGTGCCAGCAGTGCCCCAGGGGTGTACGAGCAGTACTTC	CASSAPGVYEQYF
TRBJ2-7	-	TRBD2	TRBV13	TGTGCCAGCAGACTCGCCGGGACTAGCGTTTACGAGCAGTACTTC	CASRLAGTSVYEQYF
TRBJ2-5	-	-	TRBV7-9	TGTGCCAGCAGCTCCACGAGGGCGGGGGAGACCCAGTACTTC	CASSSTRAGETQYF
TRBJ2-4	-	-	TRBV11-1	TGTGCCAGCAGCATAGACCCGACTTGGGGAGACATTCAGTACTTC	CASSIDPTWGDIQYF
TRBJ2-7	-	TRBD1	TRBV9	TGTGCCAGCAGCGTAGGTGTAGGGACAGGGTATGAATACGAGCAGTACTTC	CASSVGVGTGYEYEQYF
TRBJ1-5	-	-	TRBV30	TGTGCCTGGAGTGTAGGGGCGCGGGACCCCCTAAGCAATCAGCCCCAGCATTTT	CAWSVGARDPLSNQPQHF
TRBJ1-1	-	-	TRBV4-2	TGTGCCAGCAGCCAAGAAGGTGTGGGGGGGAGGTGGGCAGCTTTCTTT	CASSQEGVGGRWAAFF
TRBJ1-1	-	-	TRBV5-1	TGCGCCAGCAGAACACAAGAGAACACTGAAGCTTTCTTT	CASRTQENTEAFF